This TCR beta chain was found in a study of blood T cell repertoires in COVID-19. Whole-study context: Specimens from acute and convalescent COVID-19 originated in the United States, Italy and Spain. Sample material is recorded as cDNA or gDNA derived from T cells, B-cell-depleted T cells, or PBMCs.

Using immunoSEQ multiplex PCR, the repertoire was profiled, and TCRdb retains in-frame clones only, with some absent. There are more than 400,000 clones in the sample; around 90% occur only once, and around 0.7% lies in the top ten. Participant-reported clinical history was the basis for cohort assignment. CDR3 length: 15 amino acids. V lost 3 bases to trimming and J lost 2 bases, with 14 bases between them. From germline, CDR1 is MGHRA and CDR2 YSYEKL. This clone was seen just once. The chain has TRBV4-1 and TRBJ2-7; perhaps TRBD1 as D (8 bases). The sequenced sample consisted of PBMCs or T cells enriched from blood (not recorded which). This TCR came from a woman aged 18-29 years who had recovered from COVID-19. CDR3 DNA sequence: TGCGCCAGCAGCCACGGACAGGGAGGGACCTACGAGCAGTACTTC. Amino acid sequence: CASSHGQGGTYEQYF.